This T cell receptor (beta chain) was retrieved from a study of technical replicates of blood from a handful of donors. Germline V gene sequence: CDR1 SGHDN, CDR2 FVKESK. Trimming cost V 4 bases and J 0 bases, with 12 bases left between them. The length of the CDR3 is 15 residues. The protocol was immunoSEQ multiplex PCR, while the TCRdb copy is restricted to in-frame clones and leaves out a portion. The sample contains under 80,000 clones, 80% to 95% of which appear only once. The chain has TRBV14 and TRBJ1-2; D perhaps matches TRBD1 (6 bases). The receptor's source is a human donor in good health. Some clones in this sample may be carry-over from other donors' samples. The specimen was T cells isolated from PBMCs. DNA for the CDR3: TGTGCCAGCAGCCGATTGGACAGTTCTAACTATGGCTACACCTTC. It yields the protein CASSRLDSSNYGYTF.